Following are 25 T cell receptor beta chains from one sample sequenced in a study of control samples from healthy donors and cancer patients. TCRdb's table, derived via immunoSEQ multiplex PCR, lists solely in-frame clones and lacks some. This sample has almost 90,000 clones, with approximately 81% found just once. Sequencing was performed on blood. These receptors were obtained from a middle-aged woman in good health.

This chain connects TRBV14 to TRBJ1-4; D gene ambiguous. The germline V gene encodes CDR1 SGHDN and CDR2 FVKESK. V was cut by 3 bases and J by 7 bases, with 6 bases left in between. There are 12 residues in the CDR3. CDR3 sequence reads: CASSHTGEKLFF. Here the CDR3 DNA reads TGTGCCAGCAGCCATACGGGTGAAAAACTGTTTTTT.

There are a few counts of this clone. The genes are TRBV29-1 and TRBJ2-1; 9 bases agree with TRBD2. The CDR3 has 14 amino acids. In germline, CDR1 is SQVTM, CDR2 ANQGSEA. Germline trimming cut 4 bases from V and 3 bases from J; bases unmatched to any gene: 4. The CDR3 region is CSVGSGGLYNEQFF. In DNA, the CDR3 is TGCAGCGTTGGTAGCGGGGGACTCTACAATGAGCAGTTCTTC.

The CDR3 DNA follows: TGTGCCAGCAGCCGAGACCCGACCCCAGCCTACAATGAGCAGTTCTTC. Its protein is CASSRDPTPAYNEQFF. The chain uses TRBV6-2 or TRBV6-3 and TRBJ2-1; D is undetermined. This CDR3 has 16 amino acids. V lost 6 bases and J 2 bases, leaving 17 bases between the germline ends. CDR1 and CDR2 (germline): MNHEY, SVGEGT.

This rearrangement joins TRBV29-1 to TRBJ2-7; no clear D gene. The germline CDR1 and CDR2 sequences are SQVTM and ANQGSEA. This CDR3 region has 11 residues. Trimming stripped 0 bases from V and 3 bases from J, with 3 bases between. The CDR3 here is CSVEDFYEQYF. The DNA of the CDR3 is TGCAGCGTTGAAGATTTCTACGAGCAGTACTTC.

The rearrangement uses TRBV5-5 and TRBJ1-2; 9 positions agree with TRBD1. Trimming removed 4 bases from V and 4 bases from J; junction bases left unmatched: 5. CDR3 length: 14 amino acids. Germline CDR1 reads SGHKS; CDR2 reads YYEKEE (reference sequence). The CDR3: CASSGGQGGYGYTF. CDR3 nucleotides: TGTGCCAGCAGCGGGGGACAGGGTGGCTATGGCTACACCTTC.

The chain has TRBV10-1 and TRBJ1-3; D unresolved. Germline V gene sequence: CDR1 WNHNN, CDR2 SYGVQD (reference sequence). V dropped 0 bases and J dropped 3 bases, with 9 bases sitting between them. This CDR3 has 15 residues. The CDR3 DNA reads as TGCGCCAGCAGTGAGTCGAAGACCCTTGGAAACACCATATATTTT. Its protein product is CASSESKTLGNTIYF.

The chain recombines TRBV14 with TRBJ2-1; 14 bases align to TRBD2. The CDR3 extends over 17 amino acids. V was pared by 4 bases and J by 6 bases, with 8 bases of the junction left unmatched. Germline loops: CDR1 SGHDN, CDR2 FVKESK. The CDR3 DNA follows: TGTGCCAGCAGCCCCTTTCCCGGGACTAGCGGGGGCAATGAGCAGTTCTTC. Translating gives CASSPFPGTSGGNEQFF. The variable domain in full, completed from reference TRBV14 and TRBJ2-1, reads EAGVTQFPSHSVIEKGQTVTLRCDPISGHDNLYWYRRVMGKEIKFLLHFVKESKQDESGMPNNRFLAERTGGTYSTLKVQPAELEDSGVYFCASSPFPGTSGGNEQFFGPGTRLTVL.

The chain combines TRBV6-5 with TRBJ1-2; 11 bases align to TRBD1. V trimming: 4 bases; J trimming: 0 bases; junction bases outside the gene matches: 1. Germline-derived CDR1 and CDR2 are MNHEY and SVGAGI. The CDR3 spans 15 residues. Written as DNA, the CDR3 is TGTGCCAGCAGTTGGGGACAGGGGGCTAACTATGGCTACACCTTC. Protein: CASSWGQGANYGYTF.

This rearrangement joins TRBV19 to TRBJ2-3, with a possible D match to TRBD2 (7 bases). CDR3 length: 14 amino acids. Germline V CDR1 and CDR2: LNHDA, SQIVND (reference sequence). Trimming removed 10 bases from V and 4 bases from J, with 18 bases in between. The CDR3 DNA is TGTGCCACCGCAAGGGGGGGGCCTGCAGATACGCAGTATTTT. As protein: CATARGGPADTQYF. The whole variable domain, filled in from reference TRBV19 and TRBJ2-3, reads DGGITQSPKYLFRKEGQNVTLSCEQNLNHDAMYWYRQDPGQGLRLIYYSQIVNDFQKGDIAEGYSVSREKKESFPLTVTSAQKNPTAFYLCATARGGPADTQYFGPGTRLTVL.

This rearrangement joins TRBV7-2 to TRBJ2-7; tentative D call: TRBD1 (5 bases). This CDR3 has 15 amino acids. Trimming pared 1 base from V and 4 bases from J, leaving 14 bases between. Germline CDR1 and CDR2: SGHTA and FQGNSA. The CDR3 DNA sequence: TGTGCCAGCAGCTTAGTATCGACAGAAAGTTACGAGCAGTACTTC. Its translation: CASSLVSTESYEQYF.

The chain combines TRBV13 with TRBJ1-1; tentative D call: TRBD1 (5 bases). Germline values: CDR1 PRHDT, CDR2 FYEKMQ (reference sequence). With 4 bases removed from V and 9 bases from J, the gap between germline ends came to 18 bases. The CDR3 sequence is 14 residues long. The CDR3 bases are TGTGCCAGCAGCTCCGAGACAGTTCCTACCAAAGCTTTCTTT. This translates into CASSSETVPTKAFF. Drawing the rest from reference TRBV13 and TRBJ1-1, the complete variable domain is AAGVIQSPRHLIKEKRETATLKCYPIPRHDTVYWYQQGPGQDPQFLISFYEKMQSDKGSIPDRFSAQQFSDYHSELNMSSLELGDSALYFCASSSETVPTKAFFGQGTRLTVV.

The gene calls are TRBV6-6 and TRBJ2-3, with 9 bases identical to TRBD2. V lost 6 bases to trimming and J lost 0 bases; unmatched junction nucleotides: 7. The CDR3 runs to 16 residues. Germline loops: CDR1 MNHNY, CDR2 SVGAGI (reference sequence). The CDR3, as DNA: TGTGCCAGCAGAGAACCTAGCGGGATTAGCACAGATACGCAGTATTTT. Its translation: CASREPSGISTDTQYF.

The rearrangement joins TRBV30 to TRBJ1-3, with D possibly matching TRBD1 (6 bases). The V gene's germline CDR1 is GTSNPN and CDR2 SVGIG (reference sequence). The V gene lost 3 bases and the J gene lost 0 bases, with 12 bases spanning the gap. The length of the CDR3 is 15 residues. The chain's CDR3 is CAWSGQLLSGNTIYF. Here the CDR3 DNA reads TGTGCCTGGAGCGGACAGCTGCTCTCTGGAAACACCATATATTTT. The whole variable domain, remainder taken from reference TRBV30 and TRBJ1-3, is SQTIHQWPATLVQPVGSPLSLECTVEGTSNPNLYWYRQAAGRGLQLLFYSVGIGQISSEVPQNLSASRPQDRQFILSSKKLLLSDSGFYLCAWSGQLLSGNTIYFGEGSWLTVV.

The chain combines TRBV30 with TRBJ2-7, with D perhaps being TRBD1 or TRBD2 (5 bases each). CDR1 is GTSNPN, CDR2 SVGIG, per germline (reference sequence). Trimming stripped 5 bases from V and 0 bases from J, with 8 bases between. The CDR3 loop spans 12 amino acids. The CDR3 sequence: CAWQGDSYEQYF. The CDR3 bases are TGTGCCTGGCAGGGAGACTCCTACGAGCAGTACTTC.

This chain's CDR3 is CASSPGANTEAFF. The CDR3 DNA is TGTGCCAGCAGCCCTGGGGCGAACACTGAAGCTTTCTTT. The rearrangement uses TRBV7-3 and TRBJ1-1; TRBD1 is a possible D gene (5 bases). CDR1 and CDR2 (germline): SGHTA, FQGTGA. The CDR3 contains 13 residues. The V gene lost 5 bases and the J gene lost 1 base, with 8 bases spanning the gap.

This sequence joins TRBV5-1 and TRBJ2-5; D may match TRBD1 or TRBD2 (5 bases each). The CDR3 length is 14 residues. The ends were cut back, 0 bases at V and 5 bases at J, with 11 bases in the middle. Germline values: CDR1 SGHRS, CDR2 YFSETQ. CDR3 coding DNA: TGCGCCAGCAGCTTGGGAGGGGTTGATGAGACCCAGTACTTC. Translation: CASSLGGVDETQYF.

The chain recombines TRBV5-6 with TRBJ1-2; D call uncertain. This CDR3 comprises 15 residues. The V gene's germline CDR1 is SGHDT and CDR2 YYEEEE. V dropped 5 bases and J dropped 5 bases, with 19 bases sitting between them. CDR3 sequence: CASSRFLWQDYGYTF. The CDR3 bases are TGTGCCAGCAGTAGGTTTCTTTGGCAAGATTATGGCTACACCTTC.

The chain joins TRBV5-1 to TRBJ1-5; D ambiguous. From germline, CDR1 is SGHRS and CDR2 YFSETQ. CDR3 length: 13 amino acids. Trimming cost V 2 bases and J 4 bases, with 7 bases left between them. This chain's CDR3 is CASSLDTNQPQHF. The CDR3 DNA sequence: TGCGCCAGCAGCTTAGACACGAATCAGCCCCAGCATTTT.

The CDR3, as DNA: TGTGCCAGCAGCCGAGCAGGGGGGCCACCCTACGAGCAGTACTTC. It encodes CASSRAGGPPYEQYF. V is TRBV3-1 (or the pseudogene TRBV3-2) and J is TRBJ2-7; possibly TRBD1 for D (7 bases). In germline, CDR1 is LGHDT, CDR2 YNNKEL (reference sequence). Between the trimmed V and J ends, which lost 4 bases and 2 bases, there was a span of 15 bases. CDR3 length: 15 amino acids.

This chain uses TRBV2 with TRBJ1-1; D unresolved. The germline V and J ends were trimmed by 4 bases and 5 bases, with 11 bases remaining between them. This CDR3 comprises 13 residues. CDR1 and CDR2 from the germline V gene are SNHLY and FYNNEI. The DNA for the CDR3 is TGTGCCAGCAGTGGCGAGGGTAGGACTGAAGCTTTCTTT. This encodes CASSGEGRTEAFF.

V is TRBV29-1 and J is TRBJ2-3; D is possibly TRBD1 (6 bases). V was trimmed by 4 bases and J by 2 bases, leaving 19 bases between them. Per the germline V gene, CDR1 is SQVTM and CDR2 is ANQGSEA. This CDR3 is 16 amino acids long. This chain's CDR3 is CSVGVGHRAITDTQYF. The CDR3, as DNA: TGCAGCGTTGGGGTAGGACACAGGGCTATCACAGATACGCAGTATTTT.

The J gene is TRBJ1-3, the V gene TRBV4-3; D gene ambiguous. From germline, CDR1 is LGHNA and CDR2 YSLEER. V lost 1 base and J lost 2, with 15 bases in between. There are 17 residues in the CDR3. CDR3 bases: TGCGCCAGCAGCCAAGGGGTGCCTCGGGGAACTGGAAACACCATATATTTT. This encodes CASSQGVPRGTGNTIYF.

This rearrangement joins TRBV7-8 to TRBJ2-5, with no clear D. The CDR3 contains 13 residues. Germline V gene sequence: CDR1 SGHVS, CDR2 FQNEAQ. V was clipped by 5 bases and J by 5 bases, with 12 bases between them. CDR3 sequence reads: CASSRAIFETQYF. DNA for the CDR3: TGTGCCAGCAGCCGCGCAATTTTTGAGACCCAGTACTTC.

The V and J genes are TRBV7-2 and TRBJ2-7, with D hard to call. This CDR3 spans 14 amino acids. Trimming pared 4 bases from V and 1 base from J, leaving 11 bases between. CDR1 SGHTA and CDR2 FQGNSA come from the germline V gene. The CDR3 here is CASSSYSRSYEQYF. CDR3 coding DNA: TGTGCCAGCAGCTCATACTCCAGATCCTACGAGCAGTACTTC.

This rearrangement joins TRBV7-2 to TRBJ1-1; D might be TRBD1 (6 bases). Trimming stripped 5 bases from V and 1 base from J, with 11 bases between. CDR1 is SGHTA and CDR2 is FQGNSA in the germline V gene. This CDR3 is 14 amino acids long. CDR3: CASSPRQENTEAFF. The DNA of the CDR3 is TGTGCCAGCAGCCCTCGACAGGAGAACACTGAAGCTTTCTTT.